Below are 15 T cell receptor beta chains sequenced from a single sample in a study of cytomegalovirus exposure and HLA in healthy donors. Use of 60 Vbeta and 13 Jbeta primers characterized the PCR. Here immunoSEQ multiplex PCR was the method, and the copy in TCRdb shows in-frame clones only, minus some. The table records 95,000 to 150,000 clones, about 75% of them present only once. Sequenced: PBMCs. The receptors stem from a man aged 60 to 69 in good health and CMV-seropositive.

This clone is a singleton in its sample. V gene TRBV19 combines with J gene TRBJ2-7, with no clear D. Germline V gene sequence: CDR1 LNHDA, CDR2 SQIVND (reference sequence). The CDR3 runs 17 residues. V lost 1 base to trimming and J lost 3 bases, with 19 bases between them. The CDR3 loop reads CASSIGRRVPQDYEQYF. The CDR3 DNA reads as TGTGCCAGTAGTATAGGACGCCGGGTCCCCCAAGACTACGAGCAGTACTTC. Combining the CDR3 with reference TRBV19 and TRBJ2-7 gives the whole variable domain DGGITQSPKYLFRKEGQNVTLSCEQNLNHDAMYWYRQDPGQGLRLIYYSQIVNDFQKGDIAEGYSVSREKKESFPLTVTSAQKNPTAFYLCASSIGRRVPQDYEQYFGPGTRLTVT.

This clone is medium-sized (0.01 to 0.1%) within its sample. This chain joins TRBV4-1 and TRBJ2-7; perhaps TRBD2 as D (7 bases). CDR1 and CDR2 (germline): MGHRA, YSYEKL. This CDR3 spans 15 amino acids. V was cut by 2 bases and J by 4 bases, with 15 bases left in between. The CDR3 DNA reads as TGCGCCAGCAGCCAACTAGGGGGGGGCGGGTACGAGCAGTACTTC. Protein product: CASSQLGGGGYEQYF.

This chain links TRBV6-5 with TRBJ2-7, with 8 bases that match TRBD1. Germline-derived CDR1 and CDR2 are MNHEY and SVGAGI. V was pared by 8 bases and J by 6 bases, with 9 bases of the junction left unmatched. The CDR3 covers 13 residues. Written as DNA, the CDR3 is TGTGCCAGCGTTGGCAGGGGGCGCGGCGAGCAGTACTTC. Its protein is CASVGRGRGEQYF.

CDR3 nucleotides: TGTGCCAGCAGCCCATCGGGTAGCTCCTACGAGCAGTACTTC. Residues: CASSPSGSSYEQYF. The V call is TRBV5-4, the J call TRBJ2-7; no firm D call. The CDR3 spans 14 residues. The V end was cut by 4 bases, the J end by 0 bases, with 11 bases between. CDR1 and CDR2 (germline): SGHNT, YYREEE (reference sequence).

The rearrangement joins TRBV30 to TRBJ1-4; 8 nucleotides agree with TRBD1. Unmatched junction bases numbered 9, after V lost 2 bases and J lost 7 bases. The CDR3 has 15 residues. Germline-derived CDR1 and CDR2 are GTSNPN and SVGIG (reference sequence). CDR3 loop: CAWSYDRGILEKLFF. CDR3 in DNA: TGTGCCTGGAGTTACGACAGGGGTATTCTTGAAAAACTGTTTTTT.

In this sample, this clone turned up a few times. The V and J genes are TRBV28 and TRBJ1-5; a weak D match, TRBD1 (5 bases). Germline V gene data show CDR1 as MDHEN and CDR2 as SYDVKM. The CDR3 has 14 amino acids. V was trimmed by 9 bases and J by 4 bases, leaving 16 bases between them. The CDR3 DNA reads as TGTGCCAGTAGACCTGGGGGGACTAATCAGCCCCAGCATTTT. Encoded protein: CASRPGGTNQPQHF.

The chain uses TRBV29-1 and TRBJ2-7; 7 nucleotides match TRBD1. Per germline, CDR1 SQVTM and CDR2 ANQGSEA. The CDR3 has 14 residues. After removal of 0 bases from V and 0 bases from J, the junction contained 2 bases not matched to a gene. The CDR3 DNA reads TGCAGCGTTGAAGAGGCAGGGGGCTCCTACGAGCAGTACTTC. Translated: CSVEEAGGSYEQYF.

About this clone: This CDR3 is also generated by other DNA sequences in the sample. The chain has TRBV28 and TRBJ2-2, with D uncertain. Germline-derived CDR1 and CDR2 are MDHEN and SYDVKM. This CDR3 comprises 16 residues. With 7 bases removed from V and 1 base from J, the gap between germline ends came to 16 bases. CDR3 sequence: CASTPEWRKNTGELFF. Written as DNA, the CDR3 is TGTGCCAGCACTCCAGAATGGCGGAAGAACACCGGGGAGCTGTTTTTT. The full variable domain, in which reference TRBV28 and TRBJ2-2 provide the parts outside the CDR3, is DVKVTQSSRYLVKRTGEKVFLECVQDMDHENMFWYRQDPGLGLRLIYFSYDVKMKEKGDIPEGYSVSREKKERFSLILESASTNQTSMYLCASTPEWRKNTGELFFGEGSRLTVL.

This sequence joins TRBV19 and TRBJ2-1; maybe TRBD2 (6 bases). This CDR3 has 12 residues. V shed 1 base and J shed 9 bases, with 7 bases lying between them. Germline V gene data show CDR1 as LNHDA and CDR2 as SQIVND (reference sequence). CDR3 sequence reads: CASSIVEGEQFF. DNA of the CDR3: TGTGCCAGTAGTATAGTGGAGGGTGAGCAGTTCTTC.

The rearrangement links TRBV10-1 to TRBJ1-1, with D perhaps matching TRBD1 (5 bases). CDR3 length: 14 amino acids. Trimming left V 6 bases short and J 5 bases short, with 16 bases between. Germline V lookup: CDR1 WNHNN, CDR2 SYGVQD (reference sequence). The CDR3 nucleotides are TGCGCCAGCAGCCCTCTTGGCAGGGCAACTGAAGCTTTCTTT. It translates to CASSPLGRATEAFF.

The V and J genes are TRBV7-2 and TRBJ2-7; D not resolved. V was trimmed by 5 bases and J by 2 bases, leaving 7 bases between them. The germline gives CDR1 SGHTA, CDR2 FQGNSA. The length of the CDR3 is 12 residues. The CDR3 sequence is CASSQNTYEQYF. The CDR3 bases are TGTGCCAGCAGCCAAAACACCTACGAGCAGTACTTC.

This sequence joins TRBV5-5 and TRBJ2-3; no clear D gene. This CDR3 contains 15 residues. Germline V gene sequence: CDR1 SGHKS, CDR2 YYEKEE (reference sequence). V was trimmed by 5 bases and J by 1 base, leaving 14 bases between them. The CDR3 DNA follows: TGTGCCAGCAGAATCCTCCCGGCGGGCACAGATACGCAGTATTTT. This encodes CASRILPAGTDTQYF. Drawing the rest from reference TRBV5-5 and TRBJ2-3, the complete variable domain is DAGVTQSPTHLIKTRGQQVTLRCSPISGHKSVSWYQQVLGQGPQFIFQYYEKEERGRGNFPDRFSARQFPNYSSELNVNALLLGDSALYLCASRILPAGTDTQYFGPGTRLTVL.

The chain recombines TRBV9 with TRBJ1-1; D possibly corresponds to TRBD1 (6 bases). The ends were cut back, 0 bases at V and 1 base at J, with 19 bases in the middle. This CDR3 is 18 amino acids long. Germline CDR1 reads SGDLS; CDR2 reads YYNGEE. CDR3 amino acids: CASSVAVGGGVGNTEAFF. The CDR3 region has the DNA TGTGCCAGCAGCGTAGCTGTAGGGGGTGGTGTGGGGAACACTGAAGCTTTCTTT.

This rearrangement joins TRBV10-1 to TRBJ2-1; 8 bases align to TRBD1. The germline CDR1 and CDR2 sequences are WNHNN and SYGVQD (reference sequence). Losses at the gene ends were 4 bases for V and 8 bases for J; bases not matched to a gene: 10. The CDR3 sequence is 15 residues long. Written as DNA, the CDR3 is TGCGCCAGCAGTGTAGCCGGGACAGGATCTGATGAGCAGTTCTTC. Translating gives CASSVAGTGSDEQFF.

V is TRBV14 and J is TRBJ2-3, with 7 bases matching TRBD1. CDR1 is SGHDN and CDR2 is FVKESK in the germline V gene. V shed 4 bases and J 2 bases; nucleotides not matched to a gene: 12. The CDR3 runs 17 residues. The CDR3 loop reads CASSPRRGRTTTDTQYF. CDR3 DNA sequence: TGTGCCAGCAGCCCCAGAAGGGGGCGTACGACCACAGATACGCAGTATTTT.